The table lists the clone carrying this TCR beta chain with a few counts. Its antigen is unknown. The sample is drawn from a study of OX40 agonist ivuxolimab in advanced cancers. About the research overall: Patients were given ivuxolimab, an antibody that agonizes OX40 (CD134).

Study-level points and caveats: Antigen specificity of clonally expanded peripheral T cells was not established.

TCRdb's table, derived via immunoSEQ multiplex PCR, lists solely in-frame clones and lacks some. The sample records about 45,000 clones, approximately 80% being singletons. Sequenced material: CD4+ or CD8+ T cells sorted from blood, taken in a trial of the OX40 agonist ivuxolimab. The receptor was isolated from an adult with an advanced solid tumor such as melanoma, head and neck, liver or kidney cancer.

The CDR3: CASSSTGGDLTDTQYF. CDR3 DNA: TGTGCCAGCAGCTCCACGGGAGGGGATCTGACGGATACGCAGTATTTT. The chain joins TRBV7-8 to TRBJ2-3; 8 bases line up with TRBD2. Looked up from germline, CDR1 is SGHVS and CDR2 is FQNEAQ. The CDR3 length is 16 residues. V trimming: 4 bases; J trimming: 6 bases; junction bases outside the gene matches: 12.